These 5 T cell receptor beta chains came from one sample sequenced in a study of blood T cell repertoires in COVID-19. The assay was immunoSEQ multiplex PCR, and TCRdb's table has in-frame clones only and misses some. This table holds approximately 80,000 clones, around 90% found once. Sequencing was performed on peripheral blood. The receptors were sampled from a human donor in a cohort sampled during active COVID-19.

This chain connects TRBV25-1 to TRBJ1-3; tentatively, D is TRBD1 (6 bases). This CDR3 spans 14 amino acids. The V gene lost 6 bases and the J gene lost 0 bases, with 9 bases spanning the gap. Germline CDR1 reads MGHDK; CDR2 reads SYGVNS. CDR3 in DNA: TGTGCCAGCAGCCGGGACACCTCTGGAAACACCATATATTTT. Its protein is CASSRDTSGNTIYF. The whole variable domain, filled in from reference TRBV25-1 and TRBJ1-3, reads EADIYQTPRYLVIGTGKKITLECSQTMGHDKMYWYQQDPGMELHLIHYSYGVNSTEKGDLSSESTVSRIRTEHFPLTLESARPSHTSQYLCASSRDTSGNTIYFGEGSWLTVV.

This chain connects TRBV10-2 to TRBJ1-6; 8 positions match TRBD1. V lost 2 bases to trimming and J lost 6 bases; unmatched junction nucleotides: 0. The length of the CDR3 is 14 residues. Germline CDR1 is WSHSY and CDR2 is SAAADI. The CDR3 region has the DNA TGCGCCAGCAGTGAGGGACAGGGTAATTCACCCCTCCACTTT. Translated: CASSEGQGNSPLHF.

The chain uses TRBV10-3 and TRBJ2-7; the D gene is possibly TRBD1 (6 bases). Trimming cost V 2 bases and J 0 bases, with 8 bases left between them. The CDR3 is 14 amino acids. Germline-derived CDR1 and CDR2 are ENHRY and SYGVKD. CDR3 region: CAISETGSSYEQYF. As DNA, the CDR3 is TGTGCCATCAGTGAGACAGGGAGCTCCTACGAGCAGTACTTC.

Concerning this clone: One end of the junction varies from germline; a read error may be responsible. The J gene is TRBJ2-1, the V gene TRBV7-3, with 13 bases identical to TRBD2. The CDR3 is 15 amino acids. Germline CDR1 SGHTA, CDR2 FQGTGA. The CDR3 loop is CASSLTSGGAVEQFF. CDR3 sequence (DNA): TGTGCCAGCAGCCTAACTAGCGGGGGGGCAGTCGAGCAGTTCTTC.

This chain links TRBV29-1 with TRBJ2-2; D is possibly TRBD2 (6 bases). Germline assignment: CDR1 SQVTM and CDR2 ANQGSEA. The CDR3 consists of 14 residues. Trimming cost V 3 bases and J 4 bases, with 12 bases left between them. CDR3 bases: TGCAGCGTTGAGGGGGGTGATGGCACCGGGGAGCTGTTTTTT. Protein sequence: CSVEGGDGTGELFF.